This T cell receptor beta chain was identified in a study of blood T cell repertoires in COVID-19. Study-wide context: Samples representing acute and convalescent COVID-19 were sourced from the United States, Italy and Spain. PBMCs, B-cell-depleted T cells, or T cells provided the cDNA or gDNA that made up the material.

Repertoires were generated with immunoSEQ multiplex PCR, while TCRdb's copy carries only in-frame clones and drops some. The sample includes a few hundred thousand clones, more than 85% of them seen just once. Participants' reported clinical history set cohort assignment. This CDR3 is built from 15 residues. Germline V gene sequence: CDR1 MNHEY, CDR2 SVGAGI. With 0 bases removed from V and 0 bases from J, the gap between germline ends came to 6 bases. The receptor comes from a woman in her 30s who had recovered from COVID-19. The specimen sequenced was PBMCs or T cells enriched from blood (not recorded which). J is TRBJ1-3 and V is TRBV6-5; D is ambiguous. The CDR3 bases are TGTGCCAGCAGTTACTCCCACATCTCTGGAAACACCATATATTTT. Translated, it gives CASSYSHISGNTIYF.